Below, 24 T cell receptor beta chains from the same sample are listed, as sequenced in a study of T-cell memory formation after mild COVID-19. TCRdb reprocessed the 5' RACE reads via MiXCR and lists one record per CDR3 protein. The data show about 500,000 distinct CDR3 sequences, about 20% seen once. Sequencing was carried out using PBMCs or a T cell subset sorted from them (not recorded which). Receptors were obtained from an adult woman who had mild COVID-19 (a few samples of this study predate the infection). Cell type and time point are not known.

The sample holds many counts of this clonotype. The CDR3 DNA sequence: TGTGCCAGCAGCACAACTAGCGGGAGGTTGCGCTTCGAGCAGTACTTC. It codes for CASSTTSGRLRFEQYF. The chain is built from TRBV7-2 and TRBJ2-7, with 12 bases that match TRBD2. The length of the CDR3 is 16 residues. CDR1 SGHTA and CDR2 FQGNSA come from the germline V gene. V was pared by 5 bases and J by 6 bases, with 11 bases of the junction left unmatched.

This clonotype was detected once. The V gene is TRBV2, the J gene TRBJ1-3, with TRBD1 as a possible D gene (5 bases). V dropped 3 bases and J dropped 4 bases, with 10 bases sitting between them. Germline-derived CDR1 and CDR2 are SNHLY and FYNNEI. This CDR3 is built from 14 residues. CDR3 residues: CASSDRVSGNTIYF. The CDR3 DNA reads TGTGCCAGCAGTGACAGGGTGTCCGGAAACACCATATATTTT.

The chain couples TRBV2 to TRBJ1-1; D perhaps matches TRBD1 (6 bases). In germline, CDR1 is SNHLY, CDR2 FYNNEI. The CDR3 has 14 amino acids. Trimming shortened V by 1 base and J by 4 bases, and 10 bases separated the two germline ends. The CDR3 DNA sequence: TGTGCCAGCAGTGAAGGGGGGCTGGGCACTGAAGCTTTCTTT. It is translated as CASSEGGLGTEAFF.

This clonotype was seen more than once but under ten times. The chain employs TRBV4-2 and TRBJ1-4; D may be TRBD1 (5 bases). Per the germline V gene, CDR1 is LGHNA and CDR2 is YNFKEQ. The CDR3 totals 14 residues. The V gene lost 4 bases and the J gene lost 5 bases, with 11 bases spanning the gap. CDR3 coding DNA: TGTGCCAGCAGCCCCCCGGGACGAAATGAAAAACTGTTTTTT. Amino acid sequence: CASSPPGRNEKLFF.

This clonotype has just a few counts. V and J are TRBV7-6 and TRBJ2-2; no definite D call. The CDR3 covers 14 residues. With 3 bases removed from V and 8 bases from J, the gap between germline ends came to 13 bases. Germline lookup yields CDR1 SGHVS and CDR2 FNYEAQ. The CDR3 bases are TGTGCCAGCAGCTTCGCAATTGGGGATGGGGAGCTGTTTTTT. Protein sequence: CASSFAIGDGELFF.

This clonotype was counted between two and nine times. V gene TRBV20-1 combines with J gene TRBJ2-3; D gene ambiguous. CDR1 and CDR2 (germline): DFQATT, SNEGSKA (reference sequence). V dropped 7 bases and J dropped 4 bases, with 12 bases sitting between them. The CDR3 loop spans 12 amino acids. The CDR3 loop is CSVSEVSDTQYF. CDR3 nucleotide sequence: TGCAGTGTTTCTGAGGTCTCAGATACGCAGTATTTT.

This clonotype was observed many times. The rearrangement joins TRBV3-1 to TRBJ2-7, with D unclear. CDR3 length: 13 amino acids. The ends were cut back, 2 bases at V and 1 base at J, with 6 bases in the middle. The germline gives CDR1 LGHDT, CDR2 YNNKEL (reference sequence). The DNA for the CDR3 is TGTGCCAGCAGCCAAACCAGTTCCTACGAGCAGTACTTC. Residues: CASSQTSSYEQYF.

This clonotype was counted only a few times. This chain uses TRBV5-1 with TRBJ1-4; TRBD1 aligns across 9 bases. Germline V gene data show CDR1 as SGHRS and CDR2 as YFSETQ. CDR3 length: 14 residues. Unmatched junction bases numbered 4, after V lost 4 bases and J lost 6 bases. The CDR3 sequence is CASSVGQGDEKLFF. DNA for the CDR3: TGCGCCAGCAGCGTGGGACAGGGTGATGAAAAACTGTTTTTT.

This clonotype was counted a few times. The chain combines TRBV6-5 with TRBJ2-1; D is ambiguous. Looked up from germline, CDR1 is MNHEY and CDR2 is SVGAGI. V lost 4 bases and J lost 2, with 12 bases in between. This CDR3 contains 15 residues. CDR3 residues: CASSLDRSPYNEQFF. The CDR3 DNA follows: TGTGCCAGCAGTTTGGACCGAAGTCCCTACAATGAGCAGTTCTTC.

V is TRBV20-1 and J is TRBJ1-5, with D tentatively TRBD1 (6 bases). CDR3 size: 12 residues. CDR1 and CDR2 from the germline V gene are DFQATT and SNEGSKA (reference sequence). CDR3: CVFRGSNQPQHF. CDR3 sequence (DNA): TGCGTGTTCAGGGGCAGCAATCAGCCCCAGCATTTT.

In its sample, this clonotype was seen a few times. The rearrangement links TRBV18 to TRBJ2-7; 10 bases are a match to TRBD2. Germline V gene lookup returns CDR1 KGHSH and CDR2 LQKENI. Trimming removed 2 bases from V and 2 bases from J; junction bases left unmatched: 3. The CDR3 consists of 15 residues. The CDR3 protein is CASSPTTSGPYEQYF. The DNA of the CDR3 is TGTGCCAGCTCACCAACGACTAGCGGGCCCTACGAGCAGTACTTC.

The CDR3 reads CASRLAGGEQFF. In DNA form, the CDR3 reads TGTGCCAGCAGGCTAGCGGGAGGGGAGCAGTTCTTC. The gene calls are TRBV6-6 and TRBJ2-1, with TRBD2 matching over 12 bases. In germline, CDR1 is MNHNY, CDR2 SVGAGI (reference sequence). Trimming at V came to 6 bases and at J to 10 bases, leaving 1 base not matched to a gene. This CDR3 is 12 amino acids long.

This clonotype has more than one count but fewer than ten. This chain joins TRBV2 and TRBJ2-3; 7 bases align to TRBD1. Germline V gene data show CDR1 as SNHLY and CDR2 as FYNNEI. This CDR3 comprises 15 residues. After removal of 1 base from V and 8 bases from J, the junction contained 9 bases not matched to a gene. The CDR3 nucleotides are TGTGCCAGCAGTGAAGACCAGGGACAGTGGGGTACGCAGTATTTT. This codes for CASSEDQGQWGTQYF.

This sequence joins TRBV4-1 and TRBJ2-5; the match to TRBD2 covers 11 bases. Germline CDR1 reads MGHRA; CDR2 reads YSYEKL. The CDR3 has 16 amino acids. With V trimmed by 4 bases and J by 4 bases, 8 bases remained unmatched. This CDR3 reads CASSPTLTSGTETQYF. The CDR3 region has the DNA TGCGCCAGCAGCCCGACCCTGACTAGCGGGACAGAGACCCAGTACTTC.

This clonotype came up a few times. The chain links TRBV29-1 to TRBJ1-1; D is uncertain. The CDR3 runs to 12 residues. Trimming took 3 bases from V and 6 from J, leaving 11 bases between them. Germline V CDR1 and CDR2: SQVTM, ANQGSEA. The CDR3 spells CSVDTPWAEAFF. CDR3 nucleotide sequence: TGCAGCGTTGACACCCCGTGGGCTGAAGCTTTCTTT.

Only a few counts were recorded for this clonotype. The J gene is TRBJ1-2, the V gene TRBV4-1, with D perhaps matching TRBD1 (5 bases). Germline V gives CDR1 MGHRA, CDR2 YSYEKL. The CDR3 totals 15 residues. The V gene lost 2 bases and the J gene lost 3 bases, with 13 bases spanning the gap. CDR3 amino acids: CASSQPGRSDYGYTF. In DNA form, the CDR3 reads TGCGCCAGCAGCCAACCGGGACGGTCGGACTATGGCTACACCTTC.

Only a few counts were recorded for this clonotype. The J gene is TRBJ2-7, the V gene TRBV7-4, with TRBD2 identical over 8 bases. The length of the CDR3 is 16 residues. CDR1 is SGHVT and CDR2 is SQSDAQ in the germline V gene. V was clipped by 4 bases and J by 5 bases; unmatched bases: 13. CDR3 loop: CASSSLGASGRDEQYF. CDR3 in DNA: TGTGCCAGCAGCTCACTGGGGGCTAGCGGGCGGGACGAGCAGTACTTC.

The chain employs TRBV10-3 and TRBJ1-5, with a possible D match to TRBD1 (6 bases). Per the germline V gene, CDR1 is ENHRY and CDR2 is SYGVKD. V gave up 3 bases and J gave up 4 bases, with 10 bases separating them. The CDR3 loop spans 14 amino acids. This chain's CDR3 is CAISDRGQNQPQHF. For the CDR3, the DNA is TGTGCCATCAGTGACAGGGGTCAAAATCAGCCCCAGCATTTT.

This clonotype was detected a few times. The genes are TRBV27 and TRBJ2-1; TRBD2 is a possible D gene (6 bases). This CDR3 has 16 amino acids. The V gene lost 6 bases and the J gene lost 3 bases, with 18 bases spanning the gap. Germline-derived CDR1 and CDR2 are MNHEY and SMNVEV (reference sequence). The CDR3 loop is CASSPPGGSLYNEQFF. DNA for the CDR3: TGTGCCAGCAGCCCCCCAGGAGGGAGTCTCTACAATGAGCAGTTCTTC.

The chain carries TRBV21-1 and TRBJ2-3; TRBD1, the table's D call, was not compared with the DNA. TRBV21-1 is described as a pseudogene. There are 18 residues in the CDR3. CDR3 in amino acids: CASTEPPSTSELPDTQYF. CDR3 DNA: TGTGCCAGCACCGAACCCCCAAGTACATCTGAGCTCCCAGATACGCAGTATTTT.

This clonotype was seen more than once but under ten times. This chain uses TRBV28 with TRBJ1-2; 8 bases map to TRBD1. V lost 10 bases and J lost 4; bases outside the gene matches: 11. The CDR3 runs to 14 residues. From germline, CDR1 is MDHEN and CDR2 SYDVKM. CDR3 residues: CATGTGRAGYGYTF. CDR3 DNA: TGTGCCACCGGGACAGGACGAGCTGGCTATGGCTACACCTTC.

V and J are TRBV12-3 or TRBV12-4 and TRBJ1-2; possible D gene TRBD1, 5 bases. The CDR3 is made up of 12 amino acids. Trimming pared 3 bases from V and 6 bases from J, leaving 8 bases between. CDR3 in DNA: TGTGCCAGCAGTTTTGGGGGGGATGGCTACACCTTC. This encodes CASSFGGDGYTF.

This clonotype was detected a few times. V usage is TRBV5-1 and J usage is TRBJ2-1; 10 bases line up with TRBD1. Germline lookup yields CDR1 SGHRS and CDR2 YFSETQ. The V and J ends lost 4 bases and 7 bases, in that order; junction bases with no gene match: 14. This CDR3 region has 17 residues. CDR3 DNA: TGCGCCAGCAGCCCTTTTAGTAGTGACAGGGGGCCAAATGAGCAGTTCTTC. Its protein product is CASSPFSSDRGPNEQFF.

There are a few counts of this clonotype. The chain recombines TRBV15 with TRBJ1-2; no firm D call. The CDR3 is 15 residues long. Germline V gives CDR1 LNHNV, CDR2 YYDKDF (reference sequence). Trimming took off 1 base at V and 4 bases at J, with 13 bases between the two ends. The CDR3 sequence is CATSRATSPSYGYTF. The CDR3 coding sequence is TGTGCCACCAGCAGAGCGACATCACCGAGCTATGGCTACACCTTC.